This T cell receptor beta chain was sequenced in a study of tumor-infiltrating lymphocytes in oesophageal squamous cell carcinoma. The junction had 15 bases not matched to a gene; V was cut back by 5 bases and J by 7 bases. The CDR3 spans 18 residues. Looked up from germline, CDR1 is MDHEN and CDR2 is SYDVKM. TCRdb redid the calling of the PCR reads with MiXCR, one entry per CDR3 protein. The sample includes under 20,000 distinct CDR3 sequences, 50% seen only once; the top ten take about a sixth. This clonotype was obtained from a male donor with esophageal squamous cell carcinoma. Sequencing was done on a sample of esophageal tumor tissue. This chain joins TRBV28 and TRBJ2-7; 15 bases agree with TRBD2. CDR3 nucleotides: TGTGCCAGCAGTCCTGGGACTAGCGGGAGGAAAAGGAATAATGAGCAGTACTTC. Encoded protein: CASSPGTSGRKRNNEQYF.